This is a list of T cell receptor beta chains from one sample in a study of T cell responses to AZD1222 COVID-19 vaccine. Using immunoSEQ multiplex PCR, the repertoire was profiled, and TCRdb retains in-frame clones only, with some absent. This sample has under 55,000 clones; about 81% occur once, and the top ten carry about 10%. The material sequenced was peripheral blood, taken on day 0 of AZD1222 vaccination. Receptor source: an adult in good health. Each CDR3 is given with its conserved first and last residue. The D gene is left open where the match is weak. The size field is filled for only some rows; it gives once, few, many or a size class.

CASSSDRGRRGNTEAFF	TGTGCCAGCAGCTCGGACAGGGGGCGGAGGGGGAACACTGAAGCTTTCTTT	TRBJ1-1	TRBV14	.	TRBD1
CASSTGGEAFF	TGTGCCAGCAGCACTGGGGGTGAAGCTTTCTTT	TRBJ1-1	TRBV7-9	.	.
CASRKDNQETQYF	TGTGCCAGCCGTAAGGACAACCAAGAGACCCAGTACTTC	TRBJ2-5	TRBV27	.	.
CASSPSGTGGLGGYTF	TGTGCCAGCAGCCCTTCCGGGACAGGGGGCTTAGGTGGCTACACCTTC	TRBJ1-2	TRBV3-1/TRBV3-2	.	TRBD1
CASRSDGGNTIYF	TGTGCCAGCAGGTCCGATGGTGGAAACACCATATATTTT	TRBJ1-3	TRBV25-1	.	.
CASSGSWTGGKTDTQYF	TGTGCCAGCAGTGGATCGTGGACAGGGGGCAAAACAGATACGCAGTATTTT	TRBJ2-3	TRBV6-6	.	TRBD1
CASRPASYEQYF	TGTGCCAGCAGACCCGCATCCTACGAGCAGTACTTC	TRBJ2-7	TRBV6-6	.	.
CASSNGPRDTEAFF	TGTGCCAGCAGCAACGGTCCCAGGGACACTGAAGCTTTCTTT	TRBJ1-1	TRBV7-2	.	.
CASSEGLSYGYTF	TGCGCCAGCAGTGAGGGGCTAAGCTATGGCTACACCTTC	TRBJ1-2	TRBV10-1	.	.
CASSLVGGLSGNTIYF	TGTGCCAGCAGCTTAGTGGGCGGCCTCTCTGGAAACACCATATATTTT	TRBJ1-3	TRBV7-2	.	.
CASSPDHAGLNYGYTF	TGTGCCAGCTCACCTGATCATGCAGGACTCAACTATGGCTACACCTTC	TRBJ1-2	TRBV18	.	.
CASSLGGGTEAFF	TGTGCCAGCAGTTTAGGGGGAGGGACTGAAGCTTTCTTT	TRBJ1-1	TRBV28	.	.
CASSPQATGELFF	TGTGCCAGCAGCCCACAGGCAACCGGGGAGCTGTTTTTT	TRBJ2-2	TRBV14	few	.
CASSLRTSGRGEQFF	TGTGCCAGCAGTTTAAGGACTAGCGGGAGGGGTGAGCAGTTCTTC	TRBJ2-1	TRBV28	.	TRBD2
CASSYTGTSDLAFF	TGTGCCAGCAGTTACACTGGGACGTCAGATCTCGCTTTCTTT	TRBJ1-1	TRBV6-6	.	.
CASSRDSRNSPLHF	TGTGCCAGCTCACGAGACTCACGAAATTCACCCCTCCACTTT	TRBJ1-6	TRBV18	.	.
CASSLTGSNQPQHF	TGTGCCAGCTCACTGACAGGGAGCAATCAGCCCCAGCATTTT	TRBJ1-5	TRBV18	.	TRBD1
CASSSRGTGHQPQHF	TGTGCCAGCAGTTCCCGGGGGACAGGGCATCAGCCCCAGCATTTT	TRBJ1-5	TRBV6-5	.	TRBD1
CASSRSGTDYGYTF	TGTGCCAGTAGTAGATCCGGGACAGACTATGGCTACACCTTC	TRBJ1-2	TRBV19	.	TRBD1
CASSVADTQYF	TGTGCCAGCAGCGTAGCAGATACGCAGTATTTT	TRBJ2-3	TRBV9	.	.
CASSLAPKRGAGYTF	TGTGCCAGCAGCTTAGCCCCTAAGAGGGGCGCTGGCTACACCTTC	TRBJ1-2	TRBV7-2	.	.
CASSQGLAGGRNEQFF	TGTGCCAGCAGCCAGGGACTAGCGGGAGGGCGAAATGAGCAGTTCTTC	TRBJ2-1	TRBV3-1/TRBV3-2	.	TRBD2
CASSRVSPLRSEAFF	TGTGCCAGCAGCCGAGTAAGTCCTCTTAGGTCTGAAGCTTTCTTT	TRBJ1-1	TRBV14	.	.
CASSPGWEMNTEAFF	TGTGCCAGCAGCCCTGGGTGGGAGATGAACACTGAAGCTTTCTTT	TRBJ1-1	TRBV5-4	.	.
CASSTTGLYNSPLHF	TGTGCCAGCAGTACCACAGGGCTTTATAATTCACCCCTCCACTTT	TRBJ1-6	TRBV27	.	.
CASSEASRNEQYF	TGCGCCAGCAGTGAGGCTAGCAGGAACGAGCAGTACTTC	TRBJ2-7	TRBV10-1	.	.
CASSFRRTYEQYF	TGTGCCAGCAGTTTCAGGCGAACCTACGAGCAGTACTTC	TRBJ2-7	TRBV6-2/TRBV6-3	.	.
CASSQGQGNVLTF	TGTGCCAGCAGCCAAGGACAGGGGAACGTCCTGACTTTC	TRBJ2-6	TRBV3-1/TRBV3-2	.	TRBD1
CASSLVSASNTGELFF	TGCGCCAGCAGCTTGGTAAGCGCTTCCAACACCGGGGAGCTGTTTTTT	TRBJ2-2	TRBV5-1	.	.
CASSSLTSGGIQETQYF	TGTGCCAGCAGCTCTTTGACTAGCGGGGGCATCCAAGAGACCCAGTACTTC	TRBJ2-5	TRBV7-9	.	TRBD2
CASSYVSTEAFF	TGTGCCAGCAGTTACGTGAGCACTGAAGCTTTCTTT	TRBJ1-1	TRBV6-5	.	.
CASSPGGWSQQETQYF	TGCGCCAGCAGCCCCGGGGGCTGGAGCCAACAAGAGACCCAGTACTTC	TRBJ2-5	TRBV5-1	.	.
CASSRGGFTKDSSGNTIYF	TGTGCCAGCAGCAGGGGGGGGTTTACTAAGGATAGCTCTGGAAACACCATATATTTT	TRBJ1-3	TRBV21-1	.	.
CASSESQIYGYTF	TGTGCCAGCAGTGAGTCGCAGATCTATGGCTACACCTTC	TRBJ1-2	TRBV2	.	.
CASSNLLSDSNNSPLHF	TGTGCCAGCAGTAATTTATTGAGTGACAGTAATAATTCACCCCTCCACTTT	TRBJ1-6	TRBV27	.	.
CASSFGTAIASNEKLFF	TGTGCCAGCAGCTTCGGGACGGCTATCGCCAGTAATGAAAAACTGTTTTTT	TRBJ1-4	TRBV5-8	.	.
CASSLEGPGASSPLHF	TGCGCCAGCAGCTTGGAGGGCCCTGGAGCGAGTTCACCCCTCCACTTT	TRBJ1-6	TRBV5-1	once	.
CAWSIQGNQPQHF	TGTGCCTGGAGTATACAGGGCAATCAGCCCCAGCATTTT	TRBJ1-5	TRBV30	.	.
CASSLWASYEQYF	TGTGCCAGCAGCTTATGGGCATCCTACGAGCAGTACTTC	TRBJ2-7	TRBV11-2	few	.
CASSQELRRNEQFF	TGTGCCAGCAGCCAAGAGCTCAGACGCAATGAGCAGTTCTTC	TRBJ2-1	TRBV14	.	.
CASSLPTGSGSPLHF	TGTGCCAGCAGCTTACCGACAGGGTCGGGTTCACCCCTCCACTTT	TRBJ1-6	TRBV7-9	.	TRBD1
CASSMRGGSGRGNEQFF	TGTGCCAGCAGCATGAGGGGGGGTAGCGGGAGAGGCAATGAGCAGTTCTTC	TRBJ2-1	TRBV7-8	.	TRBD2
CASSLGGAGSQETQYF	TGTGCCAGCAGTTTGGGGGGGGCGGGTAGCCAAGAGACCCAGTACTTC	TRBJ2-5	TRBV27	.	.
CASSQDGTAYNSPLHF	TGTGCCAGCAGCCAAGACGGGACAGCATATAATTCACCCCTCCACTTT	TRBJ1-6	TRBV3-1/TRBV3-2	.	TRBD1
CASSPREVYNEQFF	TGTGCCAGCTCACCGCGGGAGGTATACAATGAGCAGTTCTTC	TRBJ2-1	TRBV18	.	TRBD2